This T cell receptor beta chain emerged from a study of patients and donors after allogeneic stem cell transplantation. The CDR3 spans 15 residues. Trimming took off 6 bases at V and 7 bases at J, with 19 bases between the two ends. Germline CDR1 MNHNY, CDR2 SVGAGI (reference sequence). Only a few counts were recorded for this clonotype. TCRdb re-called the RT-PCR reads through MiXCR, storing one row per CDR3 protein. This sample has under 170,000 distinct CDR3 sequences, with 37% found just once. Sequencing was done on a sample of blood, either unsorted or a sorted T cell fraction (not recorded which). The V and J genes are TRBV6-6 and TRBJ1-5, with a possible D match to TRBD1 (6 bases). The origin of this receptor is a human donor who was either an allogeneic HSCT recipient or a stem cell or donor lymphocyte infusion donor (not recorded which). It is not recorded whose cells these are; they may come from a transplant donor. The CDR3 DNA reads TGTGCCAGCAGCGACCCAACAGGGATCAGGCAGCCCCAGCATTTT. Its protein product is CASSDPTGIRQPQHF.